These T cell receptor beta chains were read from a single sample in a study of blood T cell repertoires in COVID-19. Clones were read by immunoSEQ multiplex PCR, and TCRdb kept only the in-frame ones, dropping some. The repertoire holds about 250,000 clones, with around 90% as singletons. Sequencing was done on a sample of PBMCs or T cells enriched from blood (not recorded which). The origin of the receptors is a woman in her forties or fifties who had recovered from COVID-19. The conserved cysteine and the conserved F or W are not part of the CDR3 here.

J: TRBJ2-1
V: TRBV5-1
CDR3: ASSLELAGEEQF

J: TRBJ1-6
V: TRBV6-5
CDR3: ASSSGRFNSPLH

J: TRBJ1-2
V: TRBV6-5
CDR3: ASAGGYGYT

J: TRBJ1-1
V: TRBV4-3
CDR3: ASQQEPSPNTEAF

J: TRBJ1-4
V: TRBV5-5
CDR3: ASSFEGAPGEKLF

J: TRBJ2-7
V: TRBV6-5
CDR3: ASSYSISSGRHEQY

J: TRBJ1-2
V: TRBV7-6
CDR3: ASSKTSQGGYGYT

J: TRBJ2-5
V: TRBV7-2
CDR3: ASSATTEETQY

J: TRBJ2-4
V: TRBV7-9
CDR3: ASSDSDKNIQY

J: TRBJ2-7
V: TRBV12-3/TRBV12-4
CDR3: ASSFQGVYEQY

J: TRBJ2-1
V: TRBV7-8
CDR3: ASSLAGGNNNEQF

J: TRBJ2-1
V: TRBV5-4
CDR3: ASSRGLAGSSSYNEQF

J: TRBJ2-1
V: TRBV11-2
CDR3: ASSLGPSGRIEQF

J: TRBJ2-1
V: TRBV7-2
CDR3: ASSLVGRGTYNEQF

J: TRBJ2-1
V: TRBV14
CDR3: ASSQFGTIHNEQF

J: TRBJ2-3
V: TRBV27
CDR3: ASSQGFTDTQY

J: TRBJ2-1
V: TRBV7-2
CDR3: ASRKTGSAYNEQF

J: TRBJ2-5
V: TRBV3-1/TRBV3-2
CDR3: ASTRTGLQETQY

J: TRBJ2-7
V: TRBV30
CDR3: AWTGTSSYEQY

J: TRBJ2-7
V: TRBV3-1/TRBV3-2
CDR3: ASSRHPGGYYEQY

J: TRBJ2-3
V: TRBV11-1
CDR3: ASSSGLAGGDTQY

J: TRBJ2-5
V: TRBV9
CDR3: ASSVGTGEPMGTQY

J: TRBJ1-5
V: TRBV7-2
CDR3: ASSGTGTVNQPQH

J: TRBJ1-1
V: TRBV28
CDR3: ASSLRGSKTEAF

J: TRBJ1-2
V: TRBV28
CDR3: ASISGGTPQNGYT

J: TRBJ1-2
V: TRBV9
CDR3: ASSVGGQVRGYT

J: TRBJ1-4
V: TRBV19
CDR3: ASSPWTSPNEKLF

J: TRBJ2-3
V: TRBV7-3
CDR3: ASSLTLAGGTDTQY

J: TRBJ1-2
V: TRBV27
CDR3: ASSPWGSYGYT

J: TRBJ1-1
V: TRBV4-3
CDR3: ASSPGQGPTEAF

J: TRBJ1-2
V: TRBV4-3
CDR3: ASSQEVLRGNGYT

J: TRBJ1-4
V: TRBV5-6
CDR3: ASKRWALTNEKLF

J: TRBJ2-7
V: TRBV7-3
CDR3: ASSPQGALEQY

J: TRBJ2-5
V: TRBV9
CDR3: ASSVSGGSVMETQY

J: TRBJ1-3
V: TRBV9
CDR3: ASSVGQPGNTIY

J: TRBJ2-1
V: TRBV5-1
CDR3: ASSSTSGGNEQF

J: TRBJ1-2
V: TRBV18
CDR3: ASSPGTGVYEGYT

J: TRBJ1-1
V: TRBV28
CDR3: ASSLRQGRTEAF

J: TRBJ1-1
V: TRBV7-8
CDR3: ASSLGTGETEAF

J: TRBJ1-5
V: TRBV4-1
CDR3: ASSLFFGSYSNQPQH

J: TRBJ1-1
V: TRBV28
CDR3: ASRTQENTEAF

J: TRBJ2-2
V: TRBV29-1
CDR3: SARGWNTGELF

J: TRBJ1-1
V: TRBV29-1
CDR3: SVEGQGPRNTEAF

J: TRBJ1-3
V: TRBV3-1/TRBV3-2
CDR3: ASSQASSGNTIY

J: TRBJ2-5
V: TRBV28
CDR3: ASSPPRGLAGGFAQETQY

J: TRBJ2-7
V: TRBV9
CDR3: ASSVGLLGQGVNEQY